The 24 T cell receptor beta chains below were found in one sample sequenced in a study of blood T cells in healthy people across ages. Then a second PCR, running roughly 7 to 12 cycles, was carried out with a sample-barcoded 5' primer and a J-beta primer mix. TCRdb re-analysed the 5' RACE reads in MiXCR, keeping a single row per CDR3 protein. In the table there are 780,000 or so distinct CDR3 sequences, 50% to 65% of which are singletons. Sequencing was carried out using blood. Receptors were obtained from a man older than 75 in good health.

This clonotype was counted a few times. The V and J genes are TRBV29-1 and TRBJ1-4; 9 bases match TRBD1. J was trimmed by 0 bases and V by 7 bases; bases with no gene match: 9. CDR3 length: 16 amino acids. Germline CDR1 SQVTM, CDR2 ANQGSEA. CDR3 residues: CSAAGTGIATNEKLFF. In DNA form, the CDR3 reads TGCAGCGCAGCCGGGACAGGGATTGCAACTAATGAAAAACTGTTTTTT.

V gene TRBV7-9 combines with J gene TRBJ2-1, with D hard to call. CDR1 and CDR2 (germline): SEHNR, FQNEAQ (reference sequence). The CDR3 contains 15 residues. With 5 bases removed from V and 7 bases from J, the gap between germline ends came to 18 bases. CDR3 loop: CASSLEKTPANEQFF. The CDR3 bases are TGTGCCAGCAGCCTGGAAAAGACCCCCGCAAATGAGCAGTTCTTC.

This chain uses TRBV20-1 with TRBJ1-5; D uncertain. Germline CDR1 reads DFQATT; CDR2 reads SNEGSKA (reference sequence). CDR3 length: 14 residues. Between the trimmed V and J ends, which lost 5 bases and 2 bases, there was a span of 13 bases. The CDR3 sequence is CSARAVVGNQPQHF. CDR3 bases: TGCAGTGCTCGGGCCGTCGTAGGCAATCAGCCCCAGCATTTT.

This chain links TRBV20-1 with TRBJ2-3; perhaps TRBD1 as D (6 bases). CDR1 and CDR2 (germline): DFQATT, SNEGSKA (reference sequence). This CDR3 has 15 amino acids. V was cut by 6 bases and J by 3 bases, with 19 bases left in between. CDR3 DNA sequence: TGCAGTGCCCCCGGCTCGGGACAACCAACAGATACGCAGTATTTT. Its translation is CSAPGSGQPTDTQYF.

Notes on this clonotype: At one of its ends the junction is not consistent with the germline gene, which may arise from a read error. The V call is TRBV6-5, the J call TRBJ2-4, with 13 bases matching TRBD2. CDR1 and CDR2 from the germline V gene are MNHEY and SVGAGI. The CDR3 covers 14 residues. This CDR3 is CASTELAGGPIQYF. In DNA, the CDR3 is TGTGCTAGCACCGAACTAGCGGGAGGGCCGATTCAGTACTTC.

V and J are TRBV11-2 and TRBJ1-5, with 8 bases lining up with TRBD1. V lost 1 base, J lost 5 bases, and 4 bases stayed unmatched. The V gene's germline CDR1 is SGHAT and CDR2 FQNNGV. The CDR3 consists of 15 residues. CDR3: CASSLVRGHHQPQHF. The CDR3 bases are TGTGCCAGCAGCTTAGTCAGGGGGCATCATCAGCCCCAGCATTTT.

The chain uses TRBV24-1 and TRBJ2-5; TRBD1 agrees at 8 bases. Germline CDR1 is KGHDR and CDR2 is SFDVKD. Trimming took 6 bases from V and 5 from J; bases not matched to a gene: 10. The CDR3 extends over 15 amino acids. Here the CDR3 reads CATSSPGRGHETQYF. CDR3 DNA: TGTGCCACCAGTTCCCCTGGCAGGGGGCACGAGACCCAGTACTTC.

The chain combines TRBV24-1 with TRBJ2-1; 7 nucleotides align to TRBD1. The germline V gene encodes CDR1 KGHDR and CDR2 SFDVKD. The CDR3 sequence is 16 residues long. The trim removed 3 bases at V and 13 bases at J, leaving 17 bases unmatched. The CDR3 DNA is TGTGCCACCAGTGATCACACCGGGACAGTGAAAGAGACCCAGTTCTTC. Translation gives CATSDHTGTVKETQFF.

This clonotype was seen a handful of times. The CDR3 sequence is CASRLAGVYEQFF. CDR3 nucleotide sequence: TGTGCCAGTCGACTAGCGGGAGTCTATGAGCAGTTCTTC. The V and J genes are TRBV28 and TRBJ2-1; 12 positions agree with TRBD2. Germline values: CDR1 MDHEN, CDR2 SYDVKM. The CDR3 is 13 amino acids. The V segment lost 9 bases and the J segment 8 bases; nucleotides outside the gene matches: 5.

V usage is TRBV24-1 and J usage is TRBJ1-4; no reliable D call. The germline V gene has CDR1 KGHDR and CDR2 SFDVKD. Trimming shortened V by 7 bases and J by 0 bases, and 14 bases separated the two germline ends. CDR3 length: 16 amino acids. CDR3 in amino acids: CATSSGRGSTNEKLFF. DNA for the CDR3: TGTGCCACCAGCTCAGGTCGAGGCTCAACTAATGAAAAACTGTTTTTT.

The chain joins TRBV6-2 or TRBV6-3 to TRBJ1-5, with D possibly being TRBD1 (6 bases). Germline V gene lookup returns CDR1 MNHEY and CDR2 SVGEGT. Trimming took off 4 bases at V and 4 bases at J, with 23 bases between the two ends. This CDR3 region has 18 residues. CDR3 in amino acids: CASSSLQWTAGANQPQHF. CDR3 in DNA: TGTGCCAGCAGTTCTCTACAATGGACAGCCGGTGCAAATCAGCCCCAGCATTTT.

The CDR3 spells CASSLRPGLTEAFF. In DNA, the CDR3 is TGTGCCAGCAGCTTGCGTCCCGGGCTCACTGAAGCTTTCTTT. This chain uses TRBV6-5 with TRBJ1-1; D is unresolved. The CDR3 totals 14 residues. Germline lookup yields CDR1 MNHEY and CDR2 SVGAGI. The V end lost 6 bases, the J end lost 4 bases, and 15 bases lay between the germline ends.

The CDR3 region is CAISPSGLEGYTF. The CDR3 bases are TGTGCCATCAGCCCGTCTGGGTTGGAAGGCTACACCTTC. This rearrangement joins TRBV10-3 to TRBJ1-2; no reliable D call. There are 13 residues in the CDR3. Germline V CDR1 and CDR2: ENHRY, SYGVKD. V was pared by 6 bases and J by 8 bases, with 16 bases between.

This clonotype was counted between two and nine times. The chain couples TRBV3-1 to TRBJ1-4, with unresolved D. This CDR3 is built from 15 residues. Between the trimmed V and J ends, which lost 2 bases and 0 bases, there was a span of 7 bases. Per germline, CDR1 LGHDT and CDR2 YNNKEL (reference sequence). The CDR3 DNA follows: TGTGCCAGCAGCCAACGGGATGCAACTAATGAAAAACTGTTTTTT. Translation: CASSQRDATNEKLFF.

The CDR3, as DNA: TGTGCCAGCAGCTCGGGTCAGGGGGCCAGATACGCGTATTTT. Its protein product is CASSSGQGARYAYF. The genes are TRBV7-9 and TRBJ2-3, with 8 bases that match TRBD1. This CDR3 is 14 amino acids long. V shed 4 bases, J shed 14 bases, and the junction held 14 bases outside the gene matches. The V gene's germline CDR1 is SEHNR and CDR2 FQNEAQ (reference sequence).

The chain links TRBV24-1 to TRBJ2-1, with TRBD2 matching over 11 bases. Germline V gene data show CDR1 as KGHDR and CDR2 as SFDVKD. This CDR3 spans 20 amino acids. The J segment lost 0 bases and the V segment lost 5 bases, leaving 14 bases of the junction unmatched. The DNA of the CDR3 is TGTGCCACCAGTGCCCGACCGGGGGCTAGCGGGAGGAGCTCCTACAATGAGCAGTTCTTC. Its translation is CATSARPGASGRSSYNEQFF.

V gene TRBV9 combines with J gene TRBJ1-1, with D possibly matching TRBD1 (5 bases). CDR1 is SGDLS, CDR2 YYNGEE, per germline. V dropped 5 bases and J dropped 1 base, with 18 bases sitting between them. The CDR3 runs 16 residues. This CDR3 is CASRYTGLGGNTEAFF. The CDR3 DNA reads as TGTGCCAGCAGATATACAGGCCTGGGTGGGAACACTGAAGCTTTCTTT.

About this clonotype: A junction boundary mismatches the germline segment, possibly from a read error. The chain carries TRBV11-2 and TRBJ2-7; D call uncertain. Gene TRBJ2-5 matches the end of the DNA better, so the J call may be wrong. Germline V gene data show CDR1 as SGHAT and CDR2 as FQNNGV. The CDR3 consists of 15 residues. Written as DNA, the CDR3 is TGTGCCGGCAGCTTAAGTTTGCGGTCCCAAGAGACCCAGTACTTC. It specifies CAGSLSLRSQETQYF.

The CDR3 DNA sequence: TGTGCCATCAGTGAGTCGCGTGGAGGACTAGCGGGAGATGAGCAGTACTTC. Translation: CAISESRGGLAGDEQYF. The chain carries TRBV10-3 and TRBJ2-7; 13 bases are shared with TRBD2. The CDR3 consists of 17 residues. V lost 0 bases to trimming and J lost 7 bases; unmatched junction nucleotides: 9. Germline V CDR1 and CDR2: ENHRY, SYGVKD.

Only one count was recorded for this clonotype. The gene calls are TRBV20-1 and TRBJ2-1; 14 bases fit TRBD2. Germline values: CDR1 DFQATT, CDR2 SNEGSKA (reference sequence). V shed 5 bases and J 1 base; nucleotides not matched to a gene: 4. The CDR3 is 16 amino acids. CDR3 nucleotides: TGCAGTGCTCCCGGACTAGCGGGAGGATCCTACAATGAGCAGTTCTTC. It encodes CSAPGLAGGSYNEQFF.

DNA of the CDR3: TGCAGCGTTGAGGGAGACAGGGATGAAAAACTGTTTTTT. Translation: CSVEGDRDEKLFF. This rearrangement joins TRBV29-1 to TRBJ1-4; 7 bases map to TRBD1. Germline-derived CDR1 and CDR2 are SQVTM and ANQGSEA. Trimming took 3 bases from V and 6 from J; bases not matched to a gene: 4. CDR3 length equals 13 residues. The whole variable domain, remainder taken from reference TRBV29-1 and TRBJ1-4, is SAVISQKPSRDICQRGTSLTIQCQVDSQVTMMFWYRQQPGQSLTLIATANQGSEATYESGFVIDKFPISRPNLTFSTLTVSNMSPEDSSIYLCSVEGDRDEKLFFGSGTQLSVL.

Only a few counts were recorded for this clonotype. The chain recombines TRBV10-3 with TRBJ2-7, with unresolved D. Germline CDR1 reads ENHRY; CDR2 reads SYGVKD. This CDR3 region has 13 residues. Trimming left V 3 bases short and J 2 bases short, with 8 bases between. DNA of the CDR3: TGTGCCATCAGTGAAAGAGAGCCCTACGAGCAGTACTTC. It specifies CAISEREPYEQYF.

The J gene is TRBJ2-1, the V gene TRBV20-1, with TRBD2 matching over 8 bases. Germline V CDR1 and CDR2: DFQATT, SNEGSKA (reference sequence). This CDR3 has 14 amino acids. Germline trimming cut 6 bases from V and 3 bases from J; bases unmatched to any gene: 7. Written as DNA, the CDR3 is TGCAGTGCCCTAGGACTAGCTGACTACAATGAGCAGTTCTTC. This encodes CSALGLADYNEQFF.

The V gene is TRBV4-2, the J gene TRBJ2-7, with TRBD2 as a possible D gene (5 bases). Trimming shortened V by 3 bases and J by 4 bases, and 19 bases separated the two germline ends. Germline assignment: CDR1 LGHNA and CDR2 YNFKEQ. The CDR3 spans 16 residues. For the CDR3, the DNA is TGTGCCAGCAGCCACCTGACTGATGGGAGAGCATACGAGCAGTACTTC. Translated: CASSHLTDGRAYEQYF.